These 12 T cell receptor beta chains were sequenced from one sample in a study of T cell responses to AZD1222 COVID-19 vaccine. TCRdb's copy holds only in-frame clones and misses some; the assay was immunoSEQ multiplex PCR. The profile shows approximately 150,000 clones, nearly 95% of them singletons. The sequencing here drew on peripheral blood, taken on day 0 of AZD1222 vaccination. The receptors shown here come from an adult in good health.

The CDR3 sequence: CASSTQRESGETQYF. In DNA form, the CDR3 reads TGCGCCAGCAGCACCCAGCGGGAGAGCGGGGAGACCCAGTACTTC. This chain uses TRBV10-1 with TRBJ2-5, with 8 bases fitting TRBD2. In germline, CDR1 is WNHNN, CDR2 SYGVQD (reference sequence). J gave up 5 bases and V 6 bases, and 11 bases lay outside the gene matches. The CDR3 sequence is 15 residues long.

In this sample, this clone turned up once. The chain joins TRBV21-1 to TRBJ2-2; TRBD1, the table's D call, was not compared with the DNA. TRBV21-1 is a pseudogene. This CDR3 comprises 17 residues. This CDR3 reads CASSKEVQGPNTGELFF. The CDR3 DNA is TGTGCCAGCAGCAAAGAGGTTCAGGGGCCGAACACCGGGGAGCTGTTTTTT.

The J gene is TRBJ1-2, the V gene TRBV10-3; D not resolved. The V end lost 2 bases, the J end lost 6 bases, and 7 bases lay between the germline ends. The CDR3 is 12 residues long. CDR1 ENHRY and CDR2 SYGVKD come from the germline V gene. The CDR3 region is CAISEGPDGYTF. The CDR3 coding sequence is TGTGCCATCAGTGAGGGGCCGGATGGCTACACCTTC.

The rearrangement links TRBV18 to TRBJ1-1; D gene unclear. V was clipped by 2 bases and J by 11 bases, with 24 bases between them. The CDR3 length is 16 residues. Germline-derived CDR1 and CDR2 are KGHSH and LQKENI. CDR3 DNA sequence: TGTGCCAGCTCACCATACGGACCCACGTCTAATAGTGGGGCTTTCTTT. It codes for CASSPYGPTSNSGAFF.

The chain recombines TRBV9 with TRBJ2-1; 8 bases match TRBD2. The CDR3 is made up of 17 amino acids. Trimming removed 3 bases from V and 1 base from J; junction bases left unmatched: 9. The germline V gene has CDR1 SGDLS and CDR2 YYNGEE. CDR3 DNA sequence: TGTGCCAGCAGCGGACCGGGACTAGGGGAATCCTACAATGAGCAGTTCTTC. Translating it yields CASSGPGLGESYNEQFF.

The chain combines TRBV7-2 with TRBJ1-3; TRBD1 aligns across 8 bases. CDR1 is SGHTA, CDR2 FQGNSA, per germline. Losses at the gene ends were 6 bases for V and 8 bases for J; bases not matched to a gene: 9. There are 14 residues in the CDR3. The CDR3 spells CASRPGRQGHTIYF. DNA for the CDR3: TGTGCCAGCAGACCAGGCCGACAGGGGCACACCATATATTTT.

The rearrangement links TRBV11-2 to TRBJ1-4; 7 positions match TRBD1. The CDR3 spans 16 residues. Per the germline V gene, CDR1 is SGHAT and CDR2 is FQNNGV. V trimming: 4 bases; J trimming: 5 bases; junction bases outside the gene matches: 10. The chain's CDR3 is CASSSTGVGGNEKLFF. CDR3 nucleotide sequence: TGTGCCAGCAGCTCAACAGGGGTGGGGGGCAATGAAAAACTGTTTTTT. Using reference TRBV11-2 and TRBJ1-4 for the parts outside the CDR3, the full variable domain is EAGVAQSPRYKIIEKRQSVAFWCNPISGHATLYWYQQILGQGPKLLIQFQNNGVVDDSQLPKDRFSAERLKGVDSTLKIQPAKLEDSAVYLCASSSTGVGGNEKLFFGSGTQLSVL.

The chain carries TRBV9 and TRBJ1-2; 7 positions match TRBD1. The ends lost 2 bases at V and 8 bases at J; junction bases unmatched: 6. The CDR3 has 13 residues. Germline loops: CDR1 SGDLS, CDR2 YYNGEE. The CDR3 sequence: CASSVKQGRGYTF. The CDR3 DNA reads TGTGCCAGCAGCGTGAAACAGGGGCGCGGCTACACCTTC.

This chain links TRBV7-9 with TRBJ2-1, with a possible D match to TRBD2 (6 bases). Germline CDR1 and CDR2: SEHNR and FQNEAQ (reference sequence). The length of the CDR3 is 15 residues. Trimming removed 1 base from V and 8 bases from J, with 15 bases in between. DNA for the CDR3: TGTGCCAGCAGCTTAGGGGGACTCCTTTGGGATGAGCAGTTCTTC. Protein sequence: CASSLGGLLWDEQFF. Supplemented by reference TRBV7-9 and TRBJ2-1, the full variable domain reads DTGVSQNPRHKITKRGQNVTFRCDPISEHNRLYWYRQTLGQGPEFLTYFQNEAQLEKSRLLSDRFSAERPKGSFSTLEIQRTEQGDSAMYLCASSLGGLLWDEQFFGPGTRLTVL.

The V call is TRBV5-8, the J call TRBJ2-7, with a weak D call TRBD2 (5 bases). The CDR3 sequence is 15 residues long. Germline CDR1 and CDR2: SGHTS and YDEGEE. The V end lost 4 bases, the J end lost 7 bases, and 21 bases lay between the germline ends. The CDR3 is CASSRVSGGSVEQYF. As DNA, the CDR3 is TGTGCCAGCAGCCGGGTGTCAGGAGGTTCGGTTGAGCAGTACTTC.

The J gene is TRBJ2-1, the V gene TRBV5-1, with TRBD2 identical over 12 bases. This CDR3 has 15 amino acids. Germline values: CDR1 SGHRS, CDR2 YFSETQ. Trimming cost V 3 bases and J 4 bases; bases outside gene matches: 2. CDR3 bases: TGCGCCAGCAGCTCCGGACTAGCGGGGTACAATGAGCAGTTCTTC. Translation: CASSSGLAGYNEQFF. Supplemented by reference TRBV5-1 and TRBJ2-1, the full variable domain reads KAGVTQTPRYLIKTRGQQVTLSCSPISGHRSVSWYQQTPGQGLQFLFEYFSETQRNKGNFPGRFSGRQFSNSRSEMNVSTLELGDSALYLCASSSGLAGYNEQFFGPGTRLTVL.

This clone has just a few counts. This chain joins TRBV27 and TRBJ1-5; 8 nucleotides match TRBD1. Germline CDR1 MNHEY, CDR2 SMNVEV (reference sequence). Losses at the gene ends were 5 bases for V and 4 bases for J; bases not matched to a gene: 19. This CDR3 has 19 residues. The CDR3 nucleotides read TGTGCCAGCAGTCCCCGAATTACCTTACAGGGGGTCAAGAATCAGCCCCAGCATTTT. Translation gives CASSPRITLQGVKNQPQHF.